This passage covers 22 T cell receptor beta chains from one sample sequenced in a study of blood T cell repertoires in COVID-19 (dated by TCRdb to the early 2020s). The library relied on the immunoSEQ multiplex PCR assay. Held by TCRdb, this immuneACCESS table contains in-frame sequences only and omits some clones. Under half of the omission traces to an unresolved V gene where checked; the cause of the rest is unknown. The sample table holds over 110,000 clones, of which roughly 83% were seen once. The top ten hold 5% to 6% of the sample. Sequencing input: PBMCs or T cells enriched from blood (not recorded which). These TCRs come from a man aged 35 to 55 with acute COVID-19.

This clone was seen a few times. The J gene is TRBJ1-3, the V gene TRBV7-9; D is unclear. This CDR3 is 13 amino acids long. The V and J ends lost 5 bases and 3 bases respectively, with 8 bases between them. From germline, CDR1 is SEHNR and CDR2 FQNEAQ (reference sequence). The CDR3 region has the DNA TGTGCCAGCAGCGTCGACTTTGGAAACACCATATATTTT. Protein sequence: CASSVDFGNTIYF.

The J gene is TRBJ2-7, the V gene TRBV12-3 or TRBV12-4, with 8 bases matching TRBD1. Germline trimming cut 3 bases from V and 6 bases from J; bases unmatched to any gene: 4. The CDR3 is 13 residues long. CDR3 nucleotide sequence: TGTGCCAGCAGTTTGATCACAGGGGGCGAGCAGTACTTC. Translated, it gives CASSLITGGEQYF.

J is TRBJ2-6 and V is TRBV4-3, with D hard to call. CDR3 size: 14 residues. Trimming left V 1 base short and J 2 bases short, with 3 bases between. Germline assignment: CDR1 LGHNA and CDR2 YSLEER. The DNA of the CDR3 is TGCGCCAGCAGCCAAGGAGCTGGGGCCAACGTCCTGACTTTC. It translates to CASSQGAGANVLTF.

The chain combines TRBV20-1 with TRBJ2-1; 10 nucleotides align to TRBD2. The CDR3 length is 17 residues. With V trimmed by 3 bases and J by 7 bases, 15 bases remained unmatched. The germline V gene encodes CDR1 DFQATT and CDR2 SNEGSKA (reference sequence). The CDR3 DNA reads TGCAGTGCTAGTCGAGCGGGAGGGCCGTTAGTGGGGAATGAGCAGTTCTTC. The encoded protein is CSASRAGGPLVGNEQFF.

The rearrangement uses TRBV7-2 and TRBJ2-7, with 9 positions matching TRBD2. CDR3 length equals 14 residues. V was pared by 3 bases and J by 9 bases, with 9 bases of the junction left unmatched. Germline V gene data show CDR1 as SGHTA and CDR2 as FQGNSA. The CDR3 nucleotides read TGTGCCAGCAGCTTCTCTAGCGGGACTGTCTGGCAGTACTTC. Protein: CASSFSSGTVWQYF.

The chain employs TRBV5-3 and TRBJ2-5; a possible D gene is TRBD2 (6 bases). TRBV5-3 is identified as an open reading frame with a role that is uncertain. The CDR3 contains 14 residues. The V end was cut by 2 bases, the J end by 5 bases, with 13 bases between. Here the CDR3 reads CARSLWAEGETQYF. The DNA for the CDR3 is TGTGCCAGAAGCTTATGGGCGGAGGGGGAGACCCAGTACTTC.

The V and J genes are TRBV9 and TRBJ2-3; no reliable D call. The CDR3 extends over 16 amino acids. V dropped 4 bases and J dropped 0 bases, with 15 bases sitting between them. Germline V gene lookup returns CDR1 SGDLS and CDR2 YYNGEE. Here the CDR3 DNA reads TGTGCCAGCAGCTCCACTATGGCCCGGAGCACAGATACGCAGTATTTT. It yields the protein CASSSTMARSTDTQYF.

This clone was seen only once. This chain connects TRBV7-9 to TRBJ2-7; 10 nucleotides match TRBD1. From germline, CDR1 is SEHNR and CDR2 FQNEAQ (reference sequence). The CDR3 sequence is 14 residues long. V was clipped by 5 bases and J by 6 bases; unmatched bases: 7. The CDR3 DNA sequence: TGTGCCAGCAGCAGGGAGACAGGGGGCGGCGAGCAGTACTTC. Translating it yields CASSRETGGGEQYF.

V gene TRBV10-2 combines with J gene TRBJ1-5; D not resolved. CDR3 length: 15 amino acids. CDR1 WSHSY and CDR2 SAAADI come from the germline V gene. V was trimmed by 4 bases and J by 4 bases, leaving 14 bases between them. The DNA of the CDR3 is TGCGCCAGCAGTGCCACTTCACGAGGGAATCAGCCCCAGCATTTT. Translated: CASSATSRGNQPQHF.

The CDR3 DNA reads as TGTGCCAGCAGCTTAGCCGGGTCGCAACTTAACAATGAGCAGTTCTTC. It yields the protein CASSLAGSQLNNEQFF. J is TRBJ2-1 and V is TRBV13; no clear D gene. In germline, CDR1 is PRHDT, CDR2 FYEKMQ (reference sequence). V was clipped by 1 base and J by 5 bases, with 15 bases between them. This CDR3 spans 16 amino acids.

This clone turned up a few times. The rearrangement links TRBV28 to TRBJ1-4; no clear D. CDR1 is MDHEN, CDR2 SYDVKM, per germline. V lost 6 bases and J lost 5, with 28 bases in between. The CDR3 loop spans 19 amino acids. CDR3 sequence reads: CASSTRGYSYGEQNEKLFF. DNA of the CDR3: TGTGCCAGCAGCACTCGGGGTTATAGTTACGGAGAGCAGAATGAAAAACTGTTTTTT.

The rearrangement links TRBV7-9 to TRBJ1-5; D perhaps matches TRBD1 (6 bases). The CDR3 is 14 amino acids. Germline loops: CDR1 SEHNR, CDR2 FQNEAQ (reference sequence). V gave up 5 bases and J gave up 2 bases, with 10 bases separating them. CDR3 amino acids: CASSKQGGNQPQHF. The CDR3 DNA is TGTGCCAGCAGCAAACAGGGTGGCAATCAGCCCCAGCATTTT.

The chain uses TRBV27 and TRBJ1-1, with D possibly being TRBD1 (5 bases). The CDR3 length is 13 residues. The germline V gene encodes CDR1 MNHEY and CDR2 SMNVEV (reference sequence). The ends were cut back, 3 bases at V and 5 bases at J, with 10 bases in the middle. This CDR3 reads CASSFGGGTEAFF. The CDR3 DNA reads TGTGCCAGCAGTTTCGGCGGGGGAACTGAAGCTTTCTTT.

The rearrangement joins TRBV5-4 to TRBJ2-1; TRBD2 matches 8 bases. Trimming took 3 bases from V and 8 from J; bases not matched to a gene: 1. CDR1 and CDR2 (germline): SGHNT, YYREEE (reference sequence). The CDR3 is made up of 12 amino acids. DNA for the CDR3: TGTGCCAGCAGCTCACTAGCGGATGAGCAGTTCTTC. Its protein is CASSSLADEQFF.

This sequence joins TRBV19 and TRBJ2-1; D might be TRBD1 (6 bases). CDR1 is LNHDA, CDR2 SQIVND, per germline (reference sequence). This CDR3 is 15 amino acids long. V was pared by 5 bases and J by 0 bases, with 11 bases between. The chain's CDR3 is CASSPRQVSYNEQFF. The CDR3 nucleotides are TGTGCCAGTAGTCCCCGACAGGTCTCCTACAATGAGCAGTTCTTC.

This CDR3 is CASSSGTGENQPQHF. The CDR3 DNA reads TGTGCCAGCAGCTCCGGGACAGGGGAGAATCAGCCCCAGCATTTT. This chain joins TRBV7-2 and TRBJ1-5; TRBD1 aligns across 10 bases. The CDR3 covers 15 residues. Per the germline V gene, CDR1 is SGHTA and CDR2 is FQGNSA. J lost 4 bases, V lost 4 bases, and 4 bases had no gene match.

The V and J genes are TRBV28 and TRBJ1-2; D ambiguous. Deletions cut 8 bases from V and 3 bases from J, with 10 bases between. CDR1 and CDR2 from the germline V gene are MDHEN and SYDVKM. The CDR3 is made up of 12 amino acids. CDR3 DNA: TGTGCCAGCGCTAATAAAGACTATGGCTACACCTTC. This sequence encodes CASANKDYGYTF.

This chain uses TRBV11-2 with TRBJ1-2; maybe TRBD1 (6 bases). CDR1 and CDR2 (germline): SGHAT, FQNNGV. V shed 4 bases and J shed 8 bases, with 20 bases lying between them. The CDR3 is 15 residues long. The CDR3 sequence is CASSSQGREAGGYTF. As DNA, the CDR3 is TGTGCCAGCAGCTCCCAGGGGAGAGAGGCGGGCGGCTACACCTTC. The full variable domain, in which reference TRBV11-2 and TRBJ1-2 provide the parts outside the CDR3, is EAGVAQSPRYKIIEKRQSVAFWCNPISGHATLYWYQQILGQGPKLLIQFQNNGVVDDSQLPKDRFSAERLKGVDSTLKIQPAKLEDSAVYLCASSSQGREAGGYTFGSGTRLTVV.

J is TRBJ1-6 and V is TRBV6-5; TRBD1 is a possible D gene (6 bases). Germline CDR1 MNHEY, CDR2 SVGAGI. Trimming took 8 bases from V and 9 from J, leaving 14 bases between them. CDR3 length: 13 residues. CDR3 in DNA: TGTGCCAGCCGGACAGCCGATCGTTCACCCCTCCACTTT. It is translated as CASRTADRSPLHF.

The chain uses TRBV10-3 and TRBJ1-4; no firm D call. Germline V gene lookup returns CDR1 ENHRY and CDR2 SYGVKD. This CDR3 spans 13 amino acids. Trimming stripped 6 bases from V and 3 bases from J, with 8 bases between. The CDR3 DNA is TGTGCCATCAGCGCAGTGGCTAATGAAAAACTGTTTTTT. Amino acid sequence: CAISAVANEKLFF.

This chain uses TRBV7-9 with TRBJ1-2, with 7 nucleotides matching TRBD1. Germline CDR1 and CDR2: SEHNR and FQNEAQ (reference sequence). Unmatched junction bases numbered 3, after V lost 6 bases and J lost 2 bases. The CDR3 runs to 13 residues. The DNA for the CDR3 is TGTGCCAGCAGTTGGGGACAGAACTATGGCTACACCTTC. Encoded protein: CASSWGQNYGYTF.

This chain links TRBV19 with TRBJ2-5; D uncertain. V lost 5 bases and J 3 bases, leaving 7 bases between the germline ends. This CDR3 comprises 12 residues. Germline CDR1 reads LNHDA; CDR2 reads SQIVND (reference sequence). CDR3 nucleotide sequence: TGTGCCAGTAGTCCCAATGAAGAGACCCAGTACTTC. Its translation: CASSPNEETQYF.